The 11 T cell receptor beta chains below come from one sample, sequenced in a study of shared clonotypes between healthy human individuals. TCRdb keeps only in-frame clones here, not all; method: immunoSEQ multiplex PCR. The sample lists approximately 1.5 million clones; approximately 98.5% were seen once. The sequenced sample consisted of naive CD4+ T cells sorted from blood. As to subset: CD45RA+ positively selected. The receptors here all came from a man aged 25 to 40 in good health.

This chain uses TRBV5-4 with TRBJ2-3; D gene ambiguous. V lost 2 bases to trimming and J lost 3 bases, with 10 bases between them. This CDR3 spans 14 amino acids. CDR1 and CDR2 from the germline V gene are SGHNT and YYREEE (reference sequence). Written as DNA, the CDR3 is TGTGCCAGCAGCTTCGAGACACTGACAGATACGCAGTATTTT. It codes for CASSFETLTDTQYF.

Here the CDR3 reads CAALGLAGYNEQFF. CDR3 nucleotide sequence: TGTGCCGCCCTGGGACTAGCGGGATACAATGAGCAGTTCTTC. V is TRBV5-4 and J is TRBJ2-1; 13 bases map to TRBD2. Germline CDR1 SGHNT, CDR2 YYREEE (reference sequence). The CDR3 consists of 14 residues. J lost 4 bases, V lost 10 bases, and 5 bases had no gene match.

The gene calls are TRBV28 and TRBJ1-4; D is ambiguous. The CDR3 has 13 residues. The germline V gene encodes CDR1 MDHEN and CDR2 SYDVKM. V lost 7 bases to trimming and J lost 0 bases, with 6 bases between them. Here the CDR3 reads CASMVTTNEKLFF. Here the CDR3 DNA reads TGTGCCAGCATGGTTACAACTAATGAAAAACTGTTTTTT.

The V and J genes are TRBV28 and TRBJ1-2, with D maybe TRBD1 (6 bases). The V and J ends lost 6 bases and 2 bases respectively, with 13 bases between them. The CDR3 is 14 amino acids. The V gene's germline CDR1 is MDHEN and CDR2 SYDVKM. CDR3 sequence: CASSPPGTNYGYTF. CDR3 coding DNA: TGTGCCAGCAGCCCCCCGGGGACAAACTATGGCTACACCTTC.

The CDR3 protein is CASSYSPRDTEAFF. DNA for the CDR3: TGTGCCAGCAGTTACTCCCCCAGGGACACTGAAGCTTTCTTT. The chain is built from TRBV6-5 and TRBJ1-1; possibly TRBD1 for D (5 bases). From germline, CDR1 is MNHEY and CDR2 SVGAGI. V lost 0 bases and J lost 3, with 8 bases in between. The CDR3 sequence is 14 residues long.

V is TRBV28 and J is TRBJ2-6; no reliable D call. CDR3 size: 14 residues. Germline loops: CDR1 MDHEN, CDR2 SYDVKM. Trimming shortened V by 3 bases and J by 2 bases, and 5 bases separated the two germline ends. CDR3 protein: CASSFWAGANVLTF. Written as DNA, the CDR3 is TGTGCCAGCAGTTTTTGGGCTGGGGCCAACGTCCTGACTTTC.

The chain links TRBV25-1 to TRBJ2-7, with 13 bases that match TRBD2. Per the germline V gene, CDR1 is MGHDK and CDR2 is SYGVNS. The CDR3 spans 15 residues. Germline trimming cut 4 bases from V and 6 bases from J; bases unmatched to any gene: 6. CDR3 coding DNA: TGTGCCAGCAGTGGGACTAGCGGGAGAAGGGGCGAGCAGTACTTC. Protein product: CASSGTSGRRGEQYF.

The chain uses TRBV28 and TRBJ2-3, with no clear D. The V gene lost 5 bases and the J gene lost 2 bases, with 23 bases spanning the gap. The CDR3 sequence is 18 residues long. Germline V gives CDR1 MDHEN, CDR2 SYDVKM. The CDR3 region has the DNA TGTGCCAGCAGTCGAGTCGTCAGTGTCTCTGCCTTCACAGATACGCAGTATTTT. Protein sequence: CASSRVVSVSAFTDTQYF.

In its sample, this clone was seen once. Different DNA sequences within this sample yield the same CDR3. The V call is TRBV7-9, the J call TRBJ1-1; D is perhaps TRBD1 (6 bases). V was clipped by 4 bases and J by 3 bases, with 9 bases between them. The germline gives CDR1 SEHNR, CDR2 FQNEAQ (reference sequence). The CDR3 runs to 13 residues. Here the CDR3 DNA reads TGTGCCAGCAGCTCACAGGGTGACACTGAAGCTTTCTTT. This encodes CASSSQGDTEAFF.

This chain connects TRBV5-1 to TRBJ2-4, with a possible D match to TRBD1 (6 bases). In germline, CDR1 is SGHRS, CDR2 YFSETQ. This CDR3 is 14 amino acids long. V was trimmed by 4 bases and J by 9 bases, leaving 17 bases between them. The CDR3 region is CASSPDSGVPIQYF. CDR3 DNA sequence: TGCGCCAGCAGCCCGGACAGTGGGGTCCCCATTCAGTACTTC.

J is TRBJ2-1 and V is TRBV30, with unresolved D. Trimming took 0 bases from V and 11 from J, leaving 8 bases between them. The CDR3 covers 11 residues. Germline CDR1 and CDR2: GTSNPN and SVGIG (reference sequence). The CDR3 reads CAWSVRAQQFF. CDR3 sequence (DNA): TGTGCCTGGAGTGTACGGGCCCAGCAGTTCTTC.